The present entry profiles one T cell receptor beta chain with its context. The data belong to a study of blood T cell repertoires in COVID-19. Study details: The United States, Italy and Spain provided the acute and convalescent COVID-19 samples. T cells, B-cell-depleted T cells, or PBMCs supplied cDNA or gDNA.

Some clones are missing from TCRdb's copy, which holds only in-frame ones; the method was immunoSEQ multiplex PCR. Of hundreds of thousands of clones in the sample, about 90% were seen once. This CDR3 region has 16 residues. Germline-derived CDR1 and CDR2 are ENHRY and SYGVKD. Trimming took 4 bases from V and 0 from J; bases not matched to a gene: 5. The chain recombines TRBV10-3 with TRBJ2-5, with 10 bases matching TRBD2. Sample: peripheral blood. The sequence was collected from an elderly man with acute or convalescent COVID-19. The CDR3 bases are TGTGCCATCAGTGTTTCTAGCGGGGGATACCAAGAGACCCAGTACTTC. Protein: CAISVSSGGYQETQYF.